The present T cell receptor (beta chain) was sequenced within a study of CD4 T cells in relation to SARS-CoV-2 and coronaviruses. The study, taken as a whole, reports: Pre-pandemic and post-infection samples never came from the same donor.

This CDR3 contains 17 residues. Germline CDR1 and CDR2: MNHEY and SVGEGT. Trimming pared 3 bases from V and 1 base from J, leaving 18 bases between. This clone was seen a few times. Its matching antigen is unknown. CD4+ T cells from unexposed donors were obtained before the COVID-19 pandemic (2011-2018). Isolation of CD4+ T cells took place after approximately 10 days in culture. The protocol was immunoSEQ multiplex PCR, while the TCRdb copy is restricted to in-frame clones and leaves out a portion. Of roughly 30,000 clones listed, 60% to 80% are singletons. The chain is built from TRBV6-2 or TRBV6-3 and TRBJ1-1; tentative D call: TRBD1 (5 bases). This TCR was recovered from a human donor in good health. Material: CD4+ T cells from PBMCs, cultured in vitro. DNA for the CDR3: TGTGCCAGCAGTTATTCCGGGGACGAAAAAAGGAACACTGAAGCTTTCTTT. Residues: CASSYSGDEKRNTEAFF.